The TCR beta chain described here comes from a study of OX40 agonist ivuxolimab in advanced cancers. Samples were taken at baseline and on day 1 of cycles 4 and 7. Here immunoSEQ multiplex PCR was the method, and the copy in TCRdb shows in-frame clones only, minus some. Of 55,000 to 65,000 clones listed, around 86% are singletons. The ends were cut back, 4 bases at V and 2 bases at J, with 9 bases in the middle. The germline V gene encodes CDR1 SGHTA and CDR2 FQGNSA. The CDR3 has 13 residues. Study-level results: Clonal expansion from baseline to week 6 occurred in both CD4+ and CD8+ T cells.

About this clone itself: Its antigen is as yet unknown.

The sample here was CD4+ or CD8+ T cells sorted from blood, taken in a trial of the OX40 agonist ivuxolimab. This chain joins TRBV7-2 and TRBJ2-7; the D is unclear. This clonotype was sampled from an adult with an advanced solid tumor such as melanoma, head and neck, liver or kidney cancer. The CDR3 nucleotides are TGTGCCAGCAGCTACCGGACCCCCTACGAGCAGTACTTC. It translates to CASSYRTPYEQYF.